This record concerns one T cell receptor (beta chain) sequence. Its antigen remains unknown. The germline gives CDR1 SGHVS, CDR2 FQNEAQ. The CDR3 covers 16 residues. V was shortened by 2 bases and J by 1 base, with 14 bases between the two germline ends. TCRdb keeps only in-frame clones here, not all; method: immunoSEQ multiplex PCR. This table holds 51,000 or so clones, about 88% found once. These data come from a study of OX40 agonist ivuxolimab in advanced cancers. Study summary: In this cohort, patients received ivuxolimab, an agonistic anti-OX40 (CD134) antibody. Across the patients, intravenous ivuxolimab was delivered every 2 weeks at 0.01 to 10 mg/kg. Study-wide findings and caveats: Among the least clonally expanded were partial responders at 0.1-3.0 mg/kg. The study found that CD8+ T cells averaged more expanded clones than CD4+.

This chain uses TRBV7-8 with TRBJ2-5; tentative D call: TRBD2 (6 bases). The sequence was obtained from an adult with an advanced solid tumor such as melanoma, head and neck, liver or kidney cancer. Sequencing used CD4+ or CD8+ T cells sorted from blood, obtained in a trial of the OX40 agonist ivuxolimab. CDR3 DNA sequence: TGTGCCAGCAGCTTACTCCCAGCCGGGAGCCAAGAGACCCAGTACTTC. This encodes CASSLLPAGSQETQYF.